The clone carrying this TCR beta chain was counted between two and nine times. What it binds is not known. The record originates from a study of response to subunit inactivated influenza vaccine. Findings and limits, study-wide: New T cells are recruited in small numbers by each seasonal influenza vaccination, according to the authors' suggestion.

Via MiXCR, TCRdb re-called the RT-PCR reads, giving one row per CDR3 protein. Of 450,000 to 500,000 distinct CDR3 sequences listed, approximately 11% are singletons. This CDR3 has 13 residues. The ends were cut back, 2 bases at V and 5 bases at J, with 9 bases in the middle. From germline, CDR1 is LGHNA and CDR2 YNFKEQ. This chain joins TRBV4-2 and TRBJ2-5, with D unresolved. This specimen consisted of PBMCs from blood, obtained about 40 days after vaccination. The clonotype was recovered from a man aged 50-60 years who received an inactivated influenza vaccine. For the CDR3, the DNA is TGTGCCAGCAGCCAACGGCTTGTGGAGACCCAGTACTTC. It specifies CASSQRLVETQYF.